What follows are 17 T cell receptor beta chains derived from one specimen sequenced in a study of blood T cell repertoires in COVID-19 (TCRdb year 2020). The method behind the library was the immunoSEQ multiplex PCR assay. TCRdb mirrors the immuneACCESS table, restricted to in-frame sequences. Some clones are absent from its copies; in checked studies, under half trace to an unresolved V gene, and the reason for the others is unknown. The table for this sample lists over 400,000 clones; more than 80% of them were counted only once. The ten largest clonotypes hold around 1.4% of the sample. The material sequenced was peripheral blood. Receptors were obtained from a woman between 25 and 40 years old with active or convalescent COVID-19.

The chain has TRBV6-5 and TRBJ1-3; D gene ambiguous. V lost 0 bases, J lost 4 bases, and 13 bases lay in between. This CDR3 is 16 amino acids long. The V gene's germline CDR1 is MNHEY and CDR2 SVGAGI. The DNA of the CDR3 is TGTGCCAGCAGTTACTCGATAGCCGCCGGAGGAAACACCATATATTTT. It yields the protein CASSYSIAAGGNTIYF.

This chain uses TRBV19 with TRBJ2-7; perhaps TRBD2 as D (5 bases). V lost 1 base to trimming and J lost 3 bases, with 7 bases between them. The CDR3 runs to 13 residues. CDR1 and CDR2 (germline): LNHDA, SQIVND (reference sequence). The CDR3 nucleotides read TGTGCCAGTAGTATAGGAGCGGACTACGAGCAGTACTTC. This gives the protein CASSIGADYEQYF.

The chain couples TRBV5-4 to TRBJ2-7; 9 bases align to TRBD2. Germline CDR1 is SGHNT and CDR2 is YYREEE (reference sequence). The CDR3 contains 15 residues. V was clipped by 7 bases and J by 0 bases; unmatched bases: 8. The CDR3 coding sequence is TGTGCCAGCGCCCATGGGACTAGCAGCTCCTACGAGCAGTACTTC. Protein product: CASAHGTSSSYEQYF. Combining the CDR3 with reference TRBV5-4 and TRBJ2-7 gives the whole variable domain ETGVTQSPTHLIKTRGQQVTLRCSSQSGHNTVSWYQQALGQGPQFIFQYYREEENGRGNFPPRFSGLQFPNYSSELNVNALELDDSALYLCASAHGTSSSYEQYFGPGTRLTVT.

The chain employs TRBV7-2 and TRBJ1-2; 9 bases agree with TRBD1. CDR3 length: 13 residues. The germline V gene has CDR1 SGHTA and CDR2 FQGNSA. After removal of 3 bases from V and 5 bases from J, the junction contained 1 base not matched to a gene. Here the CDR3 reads CASSFGQGYGYTF. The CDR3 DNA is TGTGCCAGCAGCTTTGGACAGGGGTATGGCTACACCTTC.

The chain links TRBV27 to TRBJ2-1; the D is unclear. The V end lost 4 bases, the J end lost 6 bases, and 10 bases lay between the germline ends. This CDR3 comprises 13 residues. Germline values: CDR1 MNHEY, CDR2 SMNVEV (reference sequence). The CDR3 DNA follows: TGTGCCAGCAGTTCCCCTTTCGGCAATGAGCAGTTCTTC. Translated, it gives CASSSPFGNEQFF.

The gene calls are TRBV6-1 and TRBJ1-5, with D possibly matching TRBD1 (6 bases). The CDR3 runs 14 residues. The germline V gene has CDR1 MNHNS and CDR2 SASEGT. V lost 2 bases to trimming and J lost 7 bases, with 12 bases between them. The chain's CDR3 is CASSERGSGQPQHF. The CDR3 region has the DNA TGTGCCAGCAGTGAAAGGGGGTCGGGGCAGCCCCAGCATTTT.

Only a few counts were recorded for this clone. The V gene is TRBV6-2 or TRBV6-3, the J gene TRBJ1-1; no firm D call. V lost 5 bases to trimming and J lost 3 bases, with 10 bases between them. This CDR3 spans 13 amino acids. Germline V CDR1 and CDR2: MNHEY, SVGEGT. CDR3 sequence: CASSLPLDTEAFF. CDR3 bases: TGTGCCAGCAGTCTCCCCTTAGACACTGAAGCTTTCTTT.

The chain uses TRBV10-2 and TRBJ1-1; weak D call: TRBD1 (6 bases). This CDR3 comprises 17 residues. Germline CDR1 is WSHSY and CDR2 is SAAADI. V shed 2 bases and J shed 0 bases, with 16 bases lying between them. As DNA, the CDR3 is TGCGCCAGCAGTGAGCCCGTATGGACAGCTATGAACACTGAAGCTTTCTTT. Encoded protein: CASSEPVWTAMNTEAFF.

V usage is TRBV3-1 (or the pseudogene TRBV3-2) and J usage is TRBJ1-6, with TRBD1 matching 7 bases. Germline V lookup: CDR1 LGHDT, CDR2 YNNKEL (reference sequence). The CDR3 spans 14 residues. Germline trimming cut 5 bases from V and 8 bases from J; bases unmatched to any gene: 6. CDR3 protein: CASSETGWYSPLHF. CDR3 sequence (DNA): TGTGCCAGCAGCGAGACAGGGTGGTATTCACCCCTCCACTTT.

In nucleotides, the CDR3 is TGTGCCAGCAGTCGGCGACTAGCGGGAGTCGAACTCAACACAGATACGCAGTATTTT. As protein: CASSRRLAGVELNTDTQYF. The V gene is TRBV2, the J gene TRBJ2-3; 12 nucleotides agree with TRBD2. This CDR3 region has 19 residues. The V segment lost 5 bases and the J segment 2 bases; nucleotides outside the gene matches: 14. Germline-derived CDR1 and CDR2 are SNHLY and FYNNEI.

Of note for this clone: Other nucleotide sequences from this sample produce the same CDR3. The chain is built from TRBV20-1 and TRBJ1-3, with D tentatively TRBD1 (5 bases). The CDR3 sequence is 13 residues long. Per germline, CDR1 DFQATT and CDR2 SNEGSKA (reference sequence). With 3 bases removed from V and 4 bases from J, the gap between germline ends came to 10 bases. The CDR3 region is CSASTGSGNTIYF. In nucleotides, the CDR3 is TGCAGTGCTAGTACAGGCTCCGGAAACACCATATATTTT.

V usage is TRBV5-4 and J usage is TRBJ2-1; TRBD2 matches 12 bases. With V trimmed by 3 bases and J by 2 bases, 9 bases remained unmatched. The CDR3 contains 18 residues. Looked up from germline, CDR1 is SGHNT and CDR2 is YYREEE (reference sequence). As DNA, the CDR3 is TGTGCCAGCAGCTCATACACACTAGCGGGGGGAACCTACAATGAGCAGTTCTTC. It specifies CASSSYTLAGGTYNEQFF.

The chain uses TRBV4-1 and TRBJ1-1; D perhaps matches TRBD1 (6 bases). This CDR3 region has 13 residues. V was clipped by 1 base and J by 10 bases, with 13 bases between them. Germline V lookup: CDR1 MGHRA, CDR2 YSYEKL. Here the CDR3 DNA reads TGCGCCAGCAGCCAAGTTGGGACACCCGGAGCTTTCTTT. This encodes CASSQVGTPGAFF.

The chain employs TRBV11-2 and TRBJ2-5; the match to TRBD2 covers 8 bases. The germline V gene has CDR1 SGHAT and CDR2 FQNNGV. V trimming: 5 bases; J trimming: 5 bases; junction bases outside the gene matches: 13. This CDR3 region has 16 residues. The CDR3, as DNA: TGTGCCAGCAGCCCTTCCCAACTAGCGGCCACGGAGACCCAGTACTTC. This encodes CASSPSQLAATETQYF.

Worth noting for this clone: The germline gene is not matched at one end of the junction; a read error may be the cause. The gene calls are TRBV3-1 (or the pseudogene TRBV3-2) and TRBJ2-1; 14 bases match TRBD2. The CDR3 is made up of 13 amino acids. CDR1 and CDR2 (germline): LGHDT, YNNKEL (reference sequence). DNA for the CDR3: TGTGCCAGCAGCCAAGGACTAGCGGGGGGGTGGCTCTTC. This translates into CASSQGLAGGWLF.

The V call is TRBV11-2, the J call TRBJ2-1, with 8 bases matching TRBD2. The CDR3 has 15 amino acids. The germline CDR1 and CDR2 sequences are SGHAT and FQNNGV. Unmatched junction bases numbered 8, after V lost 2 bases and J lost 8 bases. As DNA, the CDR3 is TGTGCCAGCAGCTTAACGGGAGGGTCACAGGATGAGCAGTTCTTC. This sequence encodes CASSLTGGSQDEQFF.

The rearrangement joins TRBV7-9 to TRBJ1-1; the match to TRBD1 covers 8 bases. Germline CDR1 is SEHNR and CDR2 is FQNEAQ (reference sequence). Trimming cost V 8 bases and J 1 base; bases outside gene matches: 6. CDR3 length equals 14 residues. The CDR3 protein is CASGTQGENTEAFF. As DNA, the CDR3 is TGTGCCAGCGGGACACAGGGGGAGAACACTGAAGCTTTCTTT.